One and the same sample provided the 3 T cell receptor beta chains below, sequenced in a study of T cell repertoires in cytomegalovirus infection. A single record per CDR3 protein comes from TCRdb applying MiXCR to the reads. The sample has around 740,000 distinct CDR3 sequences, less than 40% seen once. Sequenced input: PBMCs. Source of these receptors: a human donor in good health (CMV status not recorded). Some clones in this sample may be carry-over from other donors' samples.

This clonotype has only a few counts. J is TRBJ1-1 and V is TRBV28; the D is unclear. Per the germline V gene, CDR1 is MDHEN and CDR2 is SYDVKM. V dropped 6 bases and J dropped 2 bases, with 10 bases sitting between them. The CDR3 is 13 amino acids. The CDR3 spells CASRETFNTEAFF. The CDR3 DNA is TGTGCCAGCAGGGAAACATTTAACACTGAAGCTTTCTTT. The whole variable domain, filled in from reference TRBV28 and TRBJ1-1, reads DVKVTQSSRYLVKRTGEKVFLECVQDMDHENMFWYRQDPGLGLRLIYFSYDVKMKEKGDIPEGYSVSREKKERFSLILESASTNQTSMYLCASRETFNTEAFFGQGTRLTVV.

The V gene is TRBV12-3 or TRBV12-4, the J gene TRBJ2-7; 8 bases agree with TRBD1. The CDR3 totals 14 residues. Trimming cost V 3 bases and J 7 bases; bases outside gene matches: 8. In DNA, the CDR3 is TGTGCCAGCAGTTTCGGACAGGGAGAAATGGAGCAGTACTTC. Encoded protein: CASSFGQGEMEQYF.

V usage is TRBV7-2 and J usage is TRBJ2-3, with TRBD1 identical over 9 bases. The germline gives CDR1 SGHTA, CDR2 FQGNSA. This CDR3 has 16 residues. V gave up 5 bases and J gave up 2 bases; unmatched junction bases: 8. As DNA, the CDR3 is TGTGCCAGCAGCCAGGGGGGGGACAGGGTCACAGATACGCAGTATTTT. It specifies CASSQGGDRVTDTQYF.